This T cell receptor (beta chain) was sequenced in a study of blood T cell repertoires in COVID-19. At the level of the study: Sites in the United States, Italy and Spain provided acute and convalescent COVID-19 samples.

Germline CDR1 is SGHTA and CDR2 is FQGNSA. The CDR3 contains 17 residues. The study assigned cohorts using participant-reported clinical history. Regarding this clone: Sequence at one end of the junction differs from germline and may be a read error.

The data were produced by immunoSEQ multiplex PCR, yet TCRdb's version contains in-frame clones alone and is incomplete. In the table there are fewer than 350,000 clones, around nine tenths of which are singletons. The sequenced sample consisted of PBMCs or T cells enriched from blood (not recorded which). The sequence was collected from a man in his sixties who had recovered from COVID-19. The rearrangement links TRBV7-2 to TRBJ1-2; no firm D call. CDR3 sequence: CASSLALGRHSGYGYTF. Written as DNA, the CDR3 is TGTGCCAGCAGCCTAGCTTTGGGCAGGCACTCTGGCTATGGCTACACCTTC.